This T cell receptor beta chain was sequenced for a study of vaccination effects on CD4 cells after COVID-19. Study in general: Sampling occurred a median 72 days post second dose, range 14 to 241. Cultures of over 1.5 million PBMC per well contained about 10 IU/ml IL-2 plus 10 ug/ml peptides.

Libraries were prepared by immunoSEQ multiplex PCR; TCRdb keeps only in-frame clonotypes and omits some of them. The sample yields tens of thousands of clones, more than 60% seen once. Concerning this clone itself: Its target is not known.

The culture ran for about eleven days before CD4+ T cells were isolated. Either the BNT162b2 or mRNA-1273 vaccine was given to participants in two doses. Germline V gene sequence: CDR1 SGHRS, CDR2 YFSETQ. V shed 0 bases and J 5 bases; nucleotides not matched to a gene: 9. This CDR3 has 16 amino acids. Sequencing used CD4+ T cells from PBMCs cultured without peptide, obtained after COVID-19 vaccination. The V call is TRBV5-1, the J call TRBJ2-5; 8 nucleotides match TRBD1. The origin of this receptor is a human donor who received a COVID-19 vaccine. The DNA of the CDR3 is TGCGCCAGCAGCTTGGGTAGGACAGGGTTTACGGAGACCCAGTACTTC. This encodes CASSLGRTGFTETQYF.